The following is a T cell receptor (beta chain) sequence with its context. Its specificity is not known. Germline values: CDR1 SQVTM, CDR2 ANQGSEA. The V segment lost 2 bases and the J segment 10 bases; nucleotides outside the gene matches: 14. This CDR3 contains 15 residues. The data belong to a study of cytomegalovirus exposure and HLA in healthy donors. General study results and limits: The authors confirmed in vitro that a few CMV-associated chains were specific for CMV antigens.

PCR was performed using 60 Vbeta and 13 Jbeta primers. The table came from immunoSEQ multiplex PCR; TCRdb's copy has only in-frame clones and leaves some out. The sample lists some 160,000 clones, about 80% occurring once. The sample was PBMCs. V is TRBV29-1 and J is TRBJ2-1; 7 positions agree with TRBD2. The sequence was collected from a man between 45 and 60 years old in good health and CMV-seropositive. CDR3: CSVEKFRRTRGEQFF. CDR3 nucleotide sequence: TGCAGCGTTGAAAAATTCCGACGGACTAGGGGAGAGCAGTTCTTC.